This entry describes one TCR beta chain. Time point denoted: blood at routine non-recurrence follow-up after resection. Trimming took 4 bases from V and 6 from J; bases not matched to a gene: 13. From germline, CDR1 is LGHDT and CDR2 YNNKEL (reference sequence). CDR3 size: 19 residues. TCRdb analysed the 5' RACE reads with MiXCR anew, one entry per CDR3 protein. Of 100,000 to 120,000 distinct CDR3 sequences detected, about 10% appear once; the ten largest clones hold around 24%. This entry comes from a study of spatial heterogeneity in lung cancer. This TCR was sampled from a female donor with early-stage non-small cell lung cancer. The specimen was PBMCs, collected at follow-up. The gene calls are TRBV3-1 and TRBJ2-3, with 16 bases matching TRBD2. The chain's CDR3 is CASSPQTGLAGGARDTQYF. CDR3 DNA: TGTGCCAGCAGCCCGCAAACGGGACTAGCGGGAGGGGCTAGGGATACGCAGTATTTT.